This entry lists 26 T cell receptor beta chains sequenced from one sample in a study of blood T cell repertoires in COVID-19. Assay used: immunoSEQ multiplex PCR; TCRdb lists only in-frame clones, some missing. This table has 90,000 to 110,000 clones, approximately 78% appearing once. The sequenced sample consisted of peripheral blood. The receptors here all came from a woman aged 80 or older with acute or convalescent COVID-19.

The chain has TRBV2 and TRBJ2-1; possible D gene TRBD2, 6 bases. Germline values: CDR1 SNHLY, CDR2 FYNNEI. The CDR3 runs 13 residues. V was cut by 5 bases and J by 7 bases, with 12 bases left in between. The CDR3 coding sequence is TGTGCCAGCAGTTTGGAGGGAGAAAATGAGCAGTTCTTC. Its protein is CASSLEGENEQFF.

The CDR3 DNA follows: TGTGCCAGCAGCCAATCAGGGGGCGGGGAGACCCAGTACTTC. Translation gives CASSQSGGGETQYF. The chain joins TRBV3-1 (or the pseudogene TRBV3-2) to TRBJ2-5; 8 positions agree with TRBD1. V dropped 2 bases and J dropped 5; count of bases not matched to a gene: 4. The CDR3 is 14 residues long. The germline V gene encodes CDR1 LGHDT and CDR2 YNNKEL (reference sequence).

This clone showed up just a few times. V and J are TRBV7-8 and TRBJ2-1; 12 bases match TRBD2. This CDR3 is 17 amino acids long. In germline, CDR1 is SGHVS, CDR2 FQNEAQ. V gave up 1 base and J gave up 9 bases; unmatched junction bases: 10. CDR3 in DNA: TGTGCCAGCAGCTTAGTCCTAACGACTAGCGGGAGTAGTGAGCAGTTCTTC. Protein: CASSLVLTTSGSSEQFF.

The chain recombines TRBV3-1 (or the pseudogene TRBV3-2) with TRBJ1-5; maybe TRBD1 (5 bases). The CDR3 sequence is 13 residues long. CDR1 and CDR2 from the germline V gene are LGHDT and YNNKEL (reference sequence). Trimming left V 3 bases short and J 7 bases short, with 10 bases between. CDR3 amino acids: CASSHGEGQPQHF. In DNA form, the CDR3 reads TGTGCCAGCAGCCACGGGGAGGGGCAGCCCCAGCATTTT.

V usage is TRBV21-1 and J usage is TRBJ2-3; the table's D gene call, TRBD1, was not cross checked with the DNA. TRBV21-1 is a pseudogene locus. This CDR3 region has 16 residues. The CDR3 spells CASTLGTRSITDTQYF. The CDR3 DNA reads as TGTGCCAGCACTTTGGGGACAAGGAGTATCACAGATACGCAGTATTTT.

V gene TRBV6-2 or TRBV6-3 combines with J gene TRBJ1-1; D possibly corresponds to TRBD1 (6 bases). This CDR3 comprises 14 residues. CDR1 and CDR2 (germline): MNHEY, SVGEGT. The V and J ends lost 4 bases and 4 bases respectively, with 13 bases between them. The chain's CDR3 is CASSSTGHSTEAFF. The CDR3 nucleotides are TGTGCCAGCAGTTCCACGGGACACAGCACTGAAGCTTTCTTT.

The gene calls are TRBV6-2 or TRBV6-3 and TRBJ2-5; possible D gene TRBD2, 6 bases. Trimming pared 6 bases from V and 5 bases from J, leaving 25 bases between. Germline V gene data show CDR1 as MNHEY and CDR2 as SVGEGT. The CDR3 sequence is 17 residues long. CDR3: CASSQVPLASDSETQYF. CDR3 sequence (DNA): TGTGCCAGCAGCCAGGTCCCTCTAGCGTCTGATTCGGAGACCCAGTACTTC.

J is TRBJ1-5 and V is TRBV7-2, with TRBD1 matching over 7 bases. Trimming took 5 bases from V and 4 from J; bases not matched to a gene: 5. The germline V gene encodes CDR1 SGHTA and CDR2 FQGNSA. The CDR3 runs to 14 residues. The CDR3 reads CASSNQTGNQPQHF. The DNA for the CDR3 is TGTGCCAGCAGCAATCAGACAGGGAATCAGCCCCAGCATTTT. Full variable domain (outside the CDR3, taken from reference TRBV7-2 and TRBJ1-5): GAGVSQSPSNKVTEKGKDVELRCDPISGHTALYWYRQSLGQGLEFLIYFQGNSAPDKSGLPSDRFSAERTGGSVSTLTIQRTQQEDSAVYLCASSNQTGNQPQHFGDGTRLSIL.

The rearrangement uses TRBV7-9 and TRBJ1-6; D ambiguous. From germline, CDR1 is SEHNR and CDR2 FQNEAQ (reference sequence). Trimming shortened V by 1 base and J by 8 bases, and 6 bases separated the two germline ends. The CDR3 has 13 residues. Written as DNA, the CDR3 is TGTGCCAGCAGCTTAGAAGGAGATTCACCCCTCCACTTT. Its protein product is CASSLEGDSPLHF.

The J gene is TRBJ2-3, the V gene TRBV14, with D perhaps TRBD2 (6 bases). The germline V and J ends were trimmed by 0 bases and 3 bases, with 22 bases remaining between them. Germline-derived CDR1 and CDR2 are SGHDN and FVKESK. CDR3 length equals 19 residues. DNA for the CDR3: TGTGCCAGCAGCCAAGAAGGTCACCGGGCGGGAAGTGTAACAGATACGCAGTATTTT. It translates to CASSQEGHRAGSVTDTQYF.

The chain employs TRBV28 and TRBJ1-1; TRBD1 is a possible D gene (6 bases). Per germline, CDR1 MDHEN and CDR2 SYDVKM. The CDR3 is 12 residues long. The V gene lost 3 bases and the J gene lost 11 bases, with 13 bases spanning the gap. The CDR3 loop is CASSLGQTAAFF. For the CDR3, the DNA is TGTGCCAGCAGTTTGGGACAAACTGCGGCTTTCTTT.

This chain uses TRBV30 with TRBJ2-1; D is possibly TRBD1 (5 bases). Germline CDR1 GTSNPN, CDR2 SVGIG (reference sequence). The V end lost 0 bases, the J end lost 3 bases, and 6 bases lay between the germline ends. The CDR3 sequence is 13 residues long. CDR3 sequence (DNA): TGTGCCTGGAGTGTAGGACACTACAATGAGCAGTTCTTC. This translates into CAWSVGHYNEQFF.

This clone came up a few times. The rearrangement links TRBV5-1 to TRBJ2-6; a weak D match, TRBD1 (7 bases). CDR1 and CDR2 (germline): SGHRS, YFSETQ. The V gene lost 6 bases and the J gene lost 0 bases, with 16 bases spanning the gap. The CDR3 spans 17 residues. The CDR3 coding sequence is TGCGCCAGCAACCCGGAGGGGGCACTCTCTGGGGCCAACGTCCTGACTTTC. Residues: CASNPEGALSGANVLTF.

The rearrangement joins TRBV7-2 to TRBJ2-7, with 7 bases fitting TRBD2. The V and J ends lost 5 bases and 6 bases, in that order; junction bases with no gene match: 7. The CDR3 extends over 13 amino acids. Germline V CDR1 and CDR2: SGHTA, FQGNSA. The CDR3, as DNA: TGTGCCAGCAGCCTCGGACTAGGGCGCGAGCAGTACGTC. Residues: CASSLGLGREQYV.

This clone was seen a single time. The chain recombines TRBV18 with TRBJ2-3; 8 bases are a match to TRBD1. V lost 4 bases, J lost 3 bases, and 9 bases stayed unmatched. Looked up from germline, CDR1 is KGHSH and CDR2 is LQKENI. The length of the CDR3 is 16 residues. In DNA form, the CDR3 reads TGTGCCAGCTCACGGGAATCGACAGGGGCAACAGATACGCAGTATTTT. Its translation: CASSRESTGATDTQYF.

This clone was seen once. The chain has TRBV27 and TRBJ2-1, with 12 bases lining up with TRBD2. The CDR3 totals 15 residues. Germline CDR1 is MNHEY and CDR2 is SMNVEV (reference sequence). V dropped 5 bases and J dropped 6; count of bases not matched to a gene: 5. The CDR3 DNA sequence: TGTGCCAGCAGTCCGACTAGCGGGAGACCCAATGAGCAGTTCTTC. Residues: CASSPTSGRPNEQFF.

The chain recombines TRBV4-1 with TRBJ2-2; tentative D call: TRBD1 (5 bases). Germline loops: CDR1 MGHRA, CDR2 YSYEKL. V was trimmed by 3 bases and J by 4 bases, leaving 12 bases between them. There are 15 residues in the CDR3. CDR3 coding DNA: TGCGCCAGCAGCCAGTTCCAGGGTACCACCGGGGAGCTGTTTTTT. Encoded protein: CASSQFQGTTGELFF.

The table lists this clone with a count of one. The chain carries TRBV10-1 and TRBJ1-5, with a possible D match to TRBD1 (5 bases). V was cut by 4 bases and J by 8 bases, with 9 bases left in between. The CDR3 is 12 residues long. Germline CDR1 and CDR2: WNHNN and SYGVQD (reference sequence). CDR3: CASSVAGEPQHF. The CDR3 DNA sequence: TGCGCCAGCAGTGTGGCGGGGGAGCCCCAGCATTTT.

The chain has TRBV12-5 and TRBJ2-5; 8 bases align to TRBD2. The germline V gene has CDR1 LGHNT and CDR2 FRNRAP. The CDR3 sequence is 14 residues long. V was pared by 6 bases and J by 4 bases, with 7 bases of the junction left unmatched. The DNA for the CDR3 is TGTGCTAGTGGCCCCTCGGGAGGGGGAGAGACCCAGTACTTC. Protein product: CASGPSGGGETQYF.

V and J are TRBV18 and TRBJ2-3, with 9 bases lining up with TRBD2. This CDR3 is 16 amino acids long. In germline, CDR1 is KGHSH, CDR2 LQKENI. The junction had 14 bases not matched to a gene; V was cut back by 3 bases and J by 10 bases. The CDR3 region is CASSPSREGHIQAQYF. The CDR3 nucleotides are TGTGCCAGCTCACCTTCGCGGGAGGGCCACATCCAAGCGCAGTATTTT.

The rearrangement links TRBV2 to TRBJ1-5; D perhaps matches TRBD1 (6 bases). This CDR3 spans 14 amino acids. Per germline, CDR1 SNHLY and CDR2 FYNNEI. V was trimmed by 6 bases and J by 3 bases, leaving 12 bases between them. CDR3 bases: TGTGCCAGCAGCCTAACAGGGCTCAATCAGCCCCAGCATTTT. This translates into CASSLTGLNQPQHF.

J is TRBJ1-2 and V is TRBV18; tentatively, D is TRBD1 (5 bases). Trimming stripped 1 base from V and 4 bases from J, with 13 bases between. The length of the CDR3 is 15 residues. Germline assignment: CDR1 KGHSH and CDR2 LQKENI. The CDR3 DNA is TGTGCCAGCTCACCACAGCCAGGGTTTAGCTATGGCTACACCTTC. Residues: CASSPQPGFSYGYTF. Variable domain in full (rest from reference TRBV18 and TRBJ1-2): NAGVMQNPRHLVRRRGQEARLRCSPMKGHSHVYWYRQLPEEGLKFMVYLQKENIIDESGMPKERFSAEFPKEGPSILRIQQVVRGDSAAYFCASSPQPGFSYGYTFGSGTRLTVV.

The chain has TRBV2 and TRBJ2-7; D is undetermined. V gave up 5 bases and J gave up 1 base, with 9 bases separating them. The CDR3 is 13 amino acids. CDR1 and CDR2 from the germline V gene are SNHLY and FYNNEI. The CDR3 region is CASSYGSSYEQYF. CDR3 coding DNA: TGTGCCAGCAGTTACGGGTCTTCCTACGAGCAGTACTTC.

The rearrangement uses TRBV6-6 and TRBJ2-3, with D tentatively TRBD1 (7 bases). CDR3 length equals 13 residues. V lost 10 bases and J lost 2, with 13 bases in between. Germline assignment: CDR1 MNHNY and CDR2 SVGAGI (reference sequence). CDR3 nucleotides: TGTGCCACCGGCAGGGGGGCCACAGATACGCAGTATTTT. Translation: CATGRGATDTQYF.

The chain recombines TRBV11-1 with TRBJ2-7; no reliable D call. CDR1 SGHAT and CDR2 FQDESV come from the germline V gene (reference sequence). The CDR3 has 13 amino acids. Trimming left V 0 bases short and J 1 base short, with 4 bases between. CDR3 sequence: CASSLAPSYEQYF. CDR3 coding DNA: TGTGCCAGCAGCTTAGCCCCTTCCTACGAGCAGTACTTC.

The V and J genes are TRBV29-1 and TRBJ2-3; maybe TRBD1 (5 bases). The V end was cut by 0 bases, the J end by 3 bases, with 10 bases between. CDR1 and CDR2 from the germline V gene are SQVTM and ANQGSEA. This CDR3 contains 14 residues. The CDR3 protein is CSVEDQGRTDTQYF. CDR3 DNA: TGCAGCGTTGAAGACCAGGGTAGAACAGATACGCAGTATTTT.